Following are 16 T cell receptor beta chains from one sample sequenced in a study of blood T cell repertoires in COVID-19. The table came from immunoSEQ multiplex PCR; TCRdb's copy has only in-frame clones and leaves some out. Found here are some 170,000 clones, around 74% of them singletons; the top ten hold 2.8%. Sequenced input: peripheral blood. These receptors were taken from a man in his 70s with acute or convalescent COVID-19.

This sequence joins TRBV5-6 and TRBJ2-7; 8 positions match TRBD1. This CDR3 is built from 13 residues. The trim removed 3 bases at V and 2 bases at J, leaving 1 base unmatched. CDR1 SGHDT and CDR2 YYEEEE come from the germline V gene. CDR3 nucleotide sequence: TGTGCCAGCAGCTCGGACAGGGCCTACGAGCAGTACTTC. It encodes CASSSDRAYEQYF. The full variable domain, completed using reference TRBV5-6 and TRBJ2-7, is DAGVTQSPTHLIKTRGQQVTLRCSPKSGHDTVSWYQQALGQGPQFIFQYYEEEERQRGNFPDRFSGHQFPNYSSELNVNALLLGDSALYLCASSSDRAYEQYFGPGTRLTVT.

CDR3 coding DNA: TGTGCCAGTAGCAAAGGACAGGTTTTTGACGAGCAGTACTTC. Its protein product is CASSKGQVFDEQYF. The V and J genes are TRBV19 and TRBJ2-7; TRBD1 matches 7 bases. Germline V gene data show CDR1 as LNHDA and CDR2 as SQIVND (reference sequence). V shed 6 bases and J 5 bases; nucleotides not matched to a gene: 10. The CDR3 covers 14 residues.

The chain joins TRBV24-1 to TRBJ1-2; 8 positions match TRBD1. Trimming took 3 bases from V and 6 from J; bases not matched to a gene: 8. The CDR3 has 15 residues. The V gene's germline CDR1 is KGHDR and CDR2 SFDVKD. As DNA, the CDR3 is TGTGCCACCAGTGATCCTGGGACAGGCGAGGATGGCTACACCTTC. As protein: CATSDPGTGEDGYTF.

The rearrangement links TRBV12-3 or TRBV12-4 to TRBJ1-1; D might be TRBD1 (6 bases). Trimming stripped 4 bases from V and 10 bases from J, with 16 bases between. The CDR3 loop spans 13 amino acids. The chain's CDR3 is CASSSYRAERAFF. As DNA, the CDR3 is TGTGCCAGCAGTTCCTACAGGGCCGAGAGAGCTTTCTTT.

This clone is a singleton in its sample. The rearrangement uses TRBV7-9 and TRBJ2-1, with unresolved D. This CDR3 has 16 residues. Germline V gene sequence: CDR1 SEHNR, CDR2 FQNEAQ (reference sequence). Trimming left V 1 base short and J 0 bases short, with 10 bases between. CDR3 sequence reads: CASSLGAVDSYNEQFF. The CDR3 region has the DNA TGTGCCAGCAGCTTAGGGGCAGTAGACTCCTACAATGAGCAGTTCTTC.

The chain employs TRBV7-9 and TRBJ2-1; 8 nucleotides agree with TRBD2. The length of the CDR3 is 15 residues. V lost 5 bases and J lost 5; bases outside the gene matches: 8. Germline loops: CDR1 SEHNR, CDR2 FQNEAQ (reference sequence). In nucleotides, the CDR3 is TGTGCCAGCAGCCGAGGCGGGGGGAGAGACAATGAGCAGTTCTTC. This codes for CASSRGGGRDNEQFF.

The V and J genes are TRBV11-3 and TRBJ2-2; 8 nucleotides align to TRBD1. This CDR3 has 15 residues. Trimming took 1 base from V and 3 from J; bases not matched to a gene: 1. Germline assignment: CDR1 SGHNT and CDR2 YENEEA. Here the CDR3 DNA reads TGTGCCAGCAGCTTAGGACAGGGGCACACCGGGGAGCTGTTTTTT. Protein product: CASSLGQGHTGELFF.

J is TRBJ1-3 and V is TRBV19; possibly TRBD1 for D (6 bases). Germline V CDR1 and CDR2: LNHDA, SQIVND (reference sequence). CDR3 length: 14 residues. Deletions cut 3 bases from V and 6 bases from J, with 12 bases between. In DNA, the CDR3 is TGTGCCAGTAGTATCGGGACATCAACAAACACCATATATTTT. Translating gives CASSIGTSTNTIYF.

In its sample, this clone was seen a few times. This sequence joins TRBV18 and TRBJ1-5; 7 bases are shared with TRBD1. The CDR3 runs 16 residues. Germline lookup yields CDR1 KGHSH and CDR2 LQKENI. V lost 4 bases to trimming and J lost 2 bases; unmatched junction nucleotides: 8. The CDR3 protein is CASSQQGPWGNQPQHF. As DNA, the CDR3 is TGTGCCAGCTCACAACAGGGGCCTTGGGGCAATCAGCCCCAGCATTTT.

The chain links TRBV18 to TRBJ2-3, with a weak D call TRBD1 (6 bases). CDR1 is KGHSH, CDR2 LQKENI, per germline. The CDR3 contains 16 residues. V was trimmed by 2 bases and J by 6 bases, leaving 18 bases between them. The CDR3 bases are TGTGCCAGCTCACCAACGGACAGTTTGTATCGGGATACGCAGTATTTT. Protein: CASSPTDSLYRDTQYF.

V gene TRBV11-2 combines with J gene TRBJ2-5; 9 nucleotides align to TRBD1. The CDR3 has 16 residues. CDR1 is SGHAT and CDR2 is FQNNGV in the germline V gene. The junction had 12 bases not matched to a gene; V was cut back by 5 bases and J by 5 bases. The CDR3 nucleotides are TGTGCCAGCAGCCTCAGACAGGGGGGTTTAGCGGAGACCCAGTACTTC. Its protein is CASSLRQGGLAETQYF.

The genes are TRBV7-8 and TRBJ1-1; TRBD1 matches at 7 bases. V was clipped by 8 bases and J by 7 bases; unmatched bases: 7. The germline gives CDR1 SGHVS, CDR2 FQNEAQ. The CDR3 has 12 residues. DNA of the CDR3: TGTGCCAGCGGAACCAGGGGGAGTGAAGCTTTCTTT. Amino acids: CASGTRGSEAFF.

The V and J genes are TRBV20-1 and TRBJ2-1, with TRBD2 matching over 11 bases. Germline lookup yields CDR1 DFQATT and CDR2 SNEGSKA (reference sequence). This CDR3 comprises 16 residues. V gave up 3 bases and J gave up 4 bases; unmatched junction bases: 8. The CDR3: CSASNPGLAAYNEQFF. The CDR3 DNA reads TGCAGTGCTAGTAACCCGGGACTAGCGGCTTACAATGAGCAGTTCTTC.

The gene calls are TRBV11-3 and TRBJ1-1; 8 bases agree with TRBD1. Germline lookup yields CDR1 SGHNT and CDR2 YENEEA. This CDR3 is 14 amino acids long. V lost 4 bases and J lost 6; bases outside the gene matches: 7. In DNA form, the CDR3 reads TGTGCCAGCAGCTCCGGACAGGGTTGGGCTGAAGCTTTCTTT. This gives the protein CASSSGQGWAEAFF.

V and J are TRBV7-2 and TRBJ2-2, with a tentative D call TRBD2 (5 bases). Germline CDR1 SGHTA, CDR2 FQGNSA. CDR3 length equals 13 residues. Trimming left V 5 bases short and J 6 bases short, with 10 bases between. CDR3 residues: CASSVDLAGELFF. Here the CDR3 DNA reads TGTGCCAGCAGCGTGGACTTGGCCGGGGAGCTGTTTTTT.

This clone has just a few counts. The chain has TRBV2 and TRBJ2-7; 9 bases line up with TRBD2. The CDR3 sequence is 16 residues long. J was trimmed by 7 bases and V by 2 bases; bases with no gene match: 12. Germline CDR1 is SNHLY and CDR2 is FYNNEI. The CDR3 DNA follows: TGTGCCAGCAGTGAAACAGCGGGGGGCCCTACTGGGGAGCAGTACTTC. As protein: CASSETAGGPTGEQYF.